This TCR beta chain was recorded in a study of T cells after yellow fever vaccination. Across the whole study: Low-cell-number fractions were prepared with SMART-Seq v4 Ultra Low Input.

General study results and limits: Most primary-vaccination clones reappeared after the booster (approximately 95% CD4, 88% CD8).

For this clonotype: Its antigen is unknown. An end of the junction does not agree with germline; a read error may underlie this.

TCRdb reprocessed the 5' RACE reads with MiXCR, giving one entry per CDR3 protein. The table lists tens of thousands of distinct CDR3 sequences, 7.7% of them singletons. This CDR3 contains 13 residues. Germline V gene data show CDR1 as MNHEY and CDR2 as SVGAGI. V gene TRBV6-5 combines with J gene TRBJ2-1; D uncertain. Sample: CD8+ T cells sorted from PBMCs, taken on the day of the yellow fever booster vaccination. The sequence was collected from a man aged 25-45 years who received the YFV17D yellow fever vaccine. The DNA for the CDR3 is TGTCCCAGCAGTTACGGTGAGCGAAATGAGCAGTTCTTC. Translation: CPSSYGERNEQFF.